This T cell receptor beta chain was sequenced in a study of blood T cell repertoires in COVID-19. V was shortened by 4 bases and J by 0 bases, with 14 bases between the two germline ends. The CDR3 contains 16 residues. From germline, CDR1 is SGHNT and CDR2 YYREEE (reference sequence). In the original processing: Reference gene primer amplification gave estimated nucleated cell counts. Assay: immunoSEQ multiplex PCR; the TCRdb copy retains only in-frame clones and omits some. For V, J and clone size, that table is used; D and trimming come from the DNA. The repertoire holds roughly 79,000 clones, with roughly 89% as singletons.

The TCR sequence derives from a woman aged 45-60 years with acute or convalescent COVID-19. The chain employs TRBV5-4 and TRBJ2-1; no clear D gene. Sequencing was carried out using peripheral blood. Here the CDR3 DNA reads TGTGCCAGCAGCGCGGCCGGATCTTTCTCCTACAATGAGCAGTTCTTC. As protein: CASSAAGSFSYNEQFF.